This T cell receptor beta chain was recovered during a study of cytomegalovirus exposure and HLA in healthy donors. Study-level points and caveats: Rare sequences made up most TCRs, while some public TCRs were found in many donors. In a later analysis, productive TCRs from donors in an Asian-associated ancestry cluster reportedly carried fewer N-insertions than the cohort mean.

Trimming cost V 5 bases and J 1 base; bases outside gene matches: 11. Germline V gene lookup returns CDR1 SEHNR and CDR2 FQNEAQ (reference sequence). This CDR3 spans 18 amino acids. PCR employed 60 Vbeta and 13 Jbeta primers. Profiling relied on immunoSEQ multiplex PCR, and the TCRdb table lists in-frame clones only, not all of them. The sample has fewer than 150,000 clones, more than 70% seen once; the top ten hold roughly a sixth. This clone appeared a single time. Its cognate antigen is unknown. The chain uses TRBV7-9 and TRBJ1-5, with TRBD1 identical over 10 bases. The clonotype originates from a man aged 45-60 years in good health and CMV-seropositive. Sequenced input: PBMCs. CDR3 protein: CASSGETGGMGSNQPQHF. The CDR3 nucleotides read TGTGCCAGCAGCGGAGAGACAGGGGGCATGGGAAGCAATCAGCCCCAGCATTTT.